One sample yielded the 30 T cell receptor beta chains listed below, sequenced in a study of T cell changes during pregnancy in multiple sclerosis. Some clones are missing from TCRdb's copy, which holds only in-frame ones; the method was immunoSEQ multiplex PCR. This repertoire shows about 57,000 clones, approximately 93% found once; its top ten account for less than 2%. Specimen: peripheral blood, collected after pregnancy. Receptors originate from a female donor with multiple sclerosis, enrolled in a pregnancy study.

The chain uses TRBV7-9 and TRBJ2-1; 11 bases match TRBD2. The CDR3 is 17 amino acids. CDR1 and CDR2 (germline): SEHNR, FQNEAQ (reference sequence). V shed 5 bases, J shed 7 bases, and the junction held 13 bases outside the gene matches. CDR3 coding DNA: TGTGCCAGCAGCCAGACTTTAGCGGGAGGGCCATGGAATGAGCAGTTCTTC. It yields the protein CASSQTLAGGPWNEQFF.

CDR3 nucleotides: TGTGCCAGCAGCTTAGAGGTCCTAGCGGGAGAACACGAGCAGTACTTC. Translation gives CASSLEVLAGEHEQYF. The V call is TRBV7-9, the J call TRBJ2-7, with 10 bases fitting TRBD2. The CDR3 is 16 residues long. The V gene's germline CDR1 is SEHNR and CDR2 FQNEAQ (reference sequence). Trimming took 1 base from V and 5 from J; bases not matched to a gene: 8.

J is TRBJ1-3 and V is TRBV14; D gene unclear. The CDR3 has 16 amino acids. From germline, CDR1 is SGHDN and CDR2 FVKESK. The V end was cut by 2 bases, the J end by 0 bases, with 11 bases between. The CDR3 sequence: CASSQRQQTSGNTIYF. CDR3 DNA sequence: TGTGCCAGCAGCCAACGACAACAGACCTCTGGAAACACCATATATTTT.

This chain connects TRBV5-4 to TRBJ2-5; TRBD2 is a possible D gene (6 bases). CDR3 length: 13 amino acids. V was cut by 7 bases and J by 5 bases, with 15 bases left in between. From germline, CDR1 is SGHNT and CDR2 YYREEE (reference sequence). The CDR3: CASGGTPGETQYF. CDR3 in DNA: TGTGCCAGCGGCGGGACTCCCGGGGAGACCCAGTACTTC.

The rearrangement uses TRBV27 and TRBJ2-1; TRBD2 aligns across 10 bases. Germline CDR1 reads MNHEY; CDR2 reads SMNVEV (reference sequence). This CDR3 comprises 16 residues. V was pared by 5 bases and J by 10 bases, with 14 bases of the junction left unmatched. As DNA, the CDR3 is TGTGCCAGCAGTCCCCGGACTAGCGGACCCCACGGGGAGCAGTTCTTC. Translation: CASSPRTSGPHGEQFF.

The gene calls are TRBV18 and TRBJ2-7; 8 nucleotides align to TRBD2. After removal of 8 bases from V and 2 bases from J, the junction contained 11 bases not matched to a gene. The CDR3 consists of 15 residues. Germline assignment: CDR1 KGHSH and CDR2 LQKENI. The CDR3 DNA reads as TGTGCCAGCCGGAACTCGGGGGGGCGCGCCTACGAGCAGTACTTC. Its protein product is CASRNSGGRAYEQYF.

The DNA for the CDR3 is TGTGCCAGCAGTGTTGGGGGCAGCTATGGCTACACCTTC. Its protein is CASSVGGSYGYTF. The V call is TRBV7-9, the J call TRBJ1-2; D possibly corresponds to TRBD1 (6 bases). Per germline, CDR1 SEHNR and CDR2 FQNEAQ (reference sequence). The CDR3 has 13 residues. Deletions cut 6 bases from V and 4 bases from J, with 12 bases between.

This clone was counted only a few times. The chain joins TRBV27 to TRBJ1-2; 9 nucleotides match TRBD1. V shed 3 bases and J 0 bases; nucleotides not matched to a gene: 2. CDR1 is MNHEY, CDR2 SMNVEV, per germline (reference sequence). The CDR3 sequence is 15 residues long. CDR3 region: CASSFRDRANYGYTF. CDR3 in DNA: TGTGCCAGCAGTTTTAGGGACAGGGCTAACTATGGCTACACCTTC.

This clone was observed once. The V and J genes are TRBV6-6 and TRBJ2-1; 7 nucleotides agree with TRBD1. This CDR3 is 13 amino acids long. In germline, CDR1 is MNHNY, CDR2 SVGAGI (reference sequence). The junction had 6 bases not matched to a gene; V was cut back by 6 bases and J by 7 bases. The CDR3 region is CASSRPQGNEQFF. The CDR3 DNA sequence: TGTGCCAGCAGCCGACCACAGGGGAATGAGCAGTTCTTC.

This clone was observed once. The chain couples TRBV27 to TRBJ1-2; TRBD1 aligns across 8 bases. This CDR3 comprises 14 residues. The junction had 6 bases not matched to a gene; V was cut back by 3 bases and J by 6 bases. The V gene's germline CDR1 is MNHEY and CDR2 SMNVEV (reference sequence). The CDR3 DNA is TGTGCCAGCAGTTTCCTACAGGGGGGGAATGGCTACACCTTC. This encodes CASSFLQGGNGYTF.

This clone was found once. The CDR3 DNA reads as TGTGCCAGCAGTTTATCTCCTCGACTAGCGGTCACAGATACGCAGTATTTT. It encodes CASSLSPRLAVTDTQYF. V usage is TRBV27 and J usage is TRBJ2-3; 9 nucleotides agree with TRBD2. The CDR3 consists of 17 residues. Germline CDR1 reads MNHEY; CDR2 reads SMNVEV (reference sequence). Trimming cost V 0 bases and J 2 bases; bases outside gene matches: 6.

The V gene is TRBV28, the J gene TRBJ2-7, with TRBD1 as a possible D gene (6 bases). Trimming took off 5 bases at V and 9 bases at J, with 17 bases between the two ends. Germline V lookup: CDR1 MDHEN, CDR2 SYDVKM. This CDR3 has 13 residues. The CDR3 DNA reads as TGTGCCAGCAGTCCCCCCCACAGGGAAGGGCAGTACTTC. Encoded protein: CASSPPHREGQYF.

This rearrangement joins TRBV11-3 to TRBJ2-1; 9 nucleotides line up with TRBD2. The ends lost 4 bases at V and 11 bases at J; junction bases unmatched: 6. This CDR3 comprises 13 residues. Germline V CDR1 and CDR2: SGHNT, YENEEA. The CDR3 nucleotides read TGTGCCAGCAGCTCTGGACTAGCGATAAAGCAGTTCTTC. Amino acid sequence: CASSSGLAIKQFF. Together with reference TRBV11-3 and TRBJ2-1, the CDR3 gives the full variable domain: EAGVVQSPRYKIIEKKQPVAFWCNPISGHNTLYWYLQNLGQGPELLIRYENEEAVDDSQLPKDRFSAERLKGVDSTLKIQPAELGDSAVYLCASSSGLAIKQFFGPGTRLTVL.

V usage is TRBV9 and J usage is TRBJ2-1; 9 bases map to TRBD2. V was pared by 3 bases and J by 3 bases, with 10 bases of the junction left unmatched. Germline V lookup: CDR1 SGDLS, CDR2 YYNGEE. The CDR3 runs 17 residues. The CDR3 loop reads CASSDSTSGPFYNEQFF. DNA of the CDR3: TGTGCCAGCAGCGATTCGACTAGCGGACCTTTCTACAATGAGCAGTTCTTC.

The chain is built from TRBV19 and TRBJ1-2, with 7 bases matching TRBD1. Germline values: CDR1 LNHDA, CDR2 SQIVND (reference sequence). This CDR3 is built from 13 residues. Trimming took 6 bases from V and 3 from J; bases not matched to a gene: 4. CDR3 in DNA: TGTGCCAGTAGCGCCGGGACAGACTATGGCTACACCTTC. This encodes CASSAGTDYGYTF.

This clone was observed a few times. The rearrangement joins TRBV6-5 to TRBJ1-1; 9 nucleotides match TRBD1. V gave up 7 bases and J gave up 4 bases; unmatched junction bases: 7. This CDR3 has 14 residues. CDR1 is MNHEY, CDR2 SVGAGI, per germline. The CDR3 DNA reads as TGTGCCAGCATCAACAGGGGGCGGGGCACTGAAGCTTTCTTT. Translating gives CASINRGRGTEAFF.

The rearrangement uses TRBV2 and TRBJ1-4; D may be TRBD1 (6 bases). Trimming left V 8 bases short and J 6 bases short, with 19 bases between. The CDR3 spans 15 residues. Germline V lookup: CDR1 SNHLY, CDR2 FYNNEI. CDR3 sequence (DNA): TGTGCCAGCCATAAAAGCACAGGGTTCTATGAAAAACTGTTTTTT. Translation: CASHKSTGFYEKLFF.

For the CDR3, the DNA is TGTGCCAGCAGCCCGATCGGACAAAATAATGAAAAACTGTTTTTT. It translates to CASSPIGQNNEKLFF. The chain links TRBV7-9 to TRBJ1-4; TRBD1 might be the D (5 bases). The CDR3 runs 15 residues. Germline CDR1 and CDR2: SEHNR and FQNEAQ (reference sequence). Deletions cut 5 bases from V and 4 bases from J, with 14 bases between.

The rearrangement links TRBV7-2 to TRBJ1-1; D might be TRBD1 (6 bases). The CDR3 totals 15 residues. V was trimmed by 6 bases and J by 0 bases, leaving 14 bases between them. In germline, CDR1 is SGHTA, CDR2 FQGNSA. CDR3 sequence (DNA): TGTGCCAGCAGAACCGACAGGCTCCTGAACACTGAAGCTTTCTTT. Translating it yields CASRTDRLLNTEAFF.

The chain combines TRBV6-1 with TRBJ2-1, with D hard to call. Germline V gene sequence: CDR1 MNHNS, CDR2 SASEGT. The CDR3 length is 13 residues. V was cut by 2 bases and J by 6 bases, with 8 bases left in between. The CDR3 DNA reads as TGTGCCAGCAGTGAATGGAGTTTCAATGAGCAGTTCTTC. Its protein is CASSEWSFNEQFF.

The chain combines TRBV19 with TRBJ2-3, with D maybe TRBD1 (6 bases). The germline gives CDR1 LNHDA, CDR2 SQIVND (reference sequence). The CDR3 loop spans 18 amino acids. V was cut by 5 bases and J by 5 bases, with 26 bases left in between. The CDR3 coding sequence is TGTGCCAGTAGTCTCCTCCCCCCGGCGGTGGAAGGGGGAGATACGCAGTATTTT. Translating it yields CASSLLPPAVEGGDTQYF.

The genes are TRBV28 and TRBJ2-7, with D uncertain. CDR3 length equals 14 residues. Germline assignment: CDR1 MDHEN and CDR2 SYDVKM. Trimming pared 8 bases from V and 2 bases from J, leaving 16 bases between. This CDR3 reads CASGSDTSPYEQYF. In DNA form, the CDR3 reads TGTGCCAGCGGATCAGACACGTCCCCCTACGAGCAGTACTTC.

The chain is built from TRBV4-3 and TRBJ1-4, with 10 bases that match TRBD1. This CDR3 has 17 residues. Unmatched junction bases numbered 9, after V lost 0 bases and J lost 8 bases. CDR1 and CDR2 (germline): LGHNA, YSLEER. The CDR3 loop is CASSQDGTGAGKEKLFF. The DNA for the CDR3 is TGCGCCAGCAGCCAAGATGGGACAGGGGCAGGAAAGGAAAAACTGTTTTTT.

V gene TRBV6-5 combines with J gene TRBJ1-1; 7 nucleotides match TRBD1. Germline V lookup: CDR1 MNHEY, CDR2 SVGAGI. The length of the CDR3 is 11 residues. With 5 bases clipped from V and 13 bases from J, the junction kept 7 bases outside the gene matches. Here the CDR3 reads CASSTTGFVFF. DNA of the CDR3: TGTGCCAGCAGTACGACAGGGTTCGTTTTCTTT.

The CDR3 sequence is CASSVSGRAVLEQFF. Written as DNA, the CDR3 is TGTGCCAGCAGCGTAAGCGGGAGGGCCGTTCTCGAGCAGTTCTTC. The genes are TRBV13 and TRBJ2-1; 10 bases line up with TRBD2. Per germline, CDR1 PRHDT and CDR2 FYEKMQ (reference sequence). The CDR3 has 15 amino acids. Trimming at V came to 5 bases and at J to 10 bases, leaving 11 bases not matched to a gene.

The chain joins TRBV7-8 to TRBJ1-1, with D perhaps TRBD1 (5 bases). Germline lookup yields CDR1 SGHVS and CDR2 FQNEAQ. The CDR3 extends over 15 amino acids. V dropped 2 bases and J dropped 7 bases, with 17 bases sitting between them. DNA for the CDR3: TGTGCCAGCAGCTTACGGCGGATTGGGGGGGATGAAGCTTTCTTT. This encodes CASSLRRIGGDEAFF. Supplemented by reference TRBV7-8 and TRBJ1-1, the full variable domain reads GAGVSQSPRYKVAKRGQDVALRCDPISGHVSLFWYQQALGQGPEFLTYFQNEAQLDKSGLPSDRFFAERPEGSVSTLKIQRTQQEDSAVYLCASSLRRIGGDEAFFGQGTRLTVV.

The genes are TRBV27 and TRBJ2-3, with 8 bases identical to TRBD1. J was trimmed by 2 bases and V by 5 bases; bases with no gene match: 6. This CDR3 has 15 amino acids. Germline CDR1 reads MNHEY; CDR2 reads SMNVEV (reference sequence). The CDR3 region has the DNA TGTGCCAGCAGTCCGACAGGGGCTCTCACAGATACGCAGTATTTT. Protein product: CASSPTGALTDTQYF.

The gene calls are TRBV16 and TRBJ1-4, with a possible D match to TRBD1 (5 bases). Germline V gives CDR1 KGHSY, CDR2 FQNENV. The germline V and J ends were trimmed by 0 bases and 8 bases, with 19 bases remaining between them. The CDR3 extends over 17 amino acids. The CDR3 protein is CASSQSVGRGAREKLFF. The CDR3 DNA sequence: TGTGCCAGCAGCCAATCGGTGGGTAGGGGCGCACGGGAAAAACTGTTTTTT.

This clone appeared once. The chain combines TRBV7-2 with TRBJ1-3; tentatively, D is TRBD1 (6 bases). Per germline, CDR1 SGHTA and CDR2 FQGNSA. V shed 2 bases and J shed 0 bases, with 17 bases lying between them. This CDR3 contains 18 residues. CDR3 DNA sequence: TGTGCCAGCAGCTTAAGGGTGGCAGGGGCGAACTCTGGAAACACCATATATTTT. Encoded protein: CASSLRVAGANSGNTIYF.

J is TRBJ2-1 and V is TRBV4-3; 9 nucleotides match TRBD2. This CDR3 is 16 amino acids long. Germline loops: CDR1 LGHNA, CDR2 YSLEER. V lost 4 bases, J lost 4 bases, and 8 bases stayed unmatched. The CDR3 is CASSPGLLAGYNEQFF. In DNA, the CDR3 is TGCGCCAGCAGCCCCGGCCTCCTAGCGGGGTACAATGAGCAGTTCTTC.